This TCR beta chain was sequenced in a study of cytomegalovirus exposure and HLA in healthy donors. Study-level points and caveats: Apparent HLA restriction characterized most CMV-associated TCR beta chains in a later analysis.

Comment on this clone: Its antigen is currently unknown.

V gave up 6 bases and J gave up 3 bases; unmatched junction bases: 9. This CDR3 contains 15 residues. CDR1 and CDR2 (germline): MNHEY, SVGAGI. The PCR made use of 60 Vbeta and 13 Jbeta primers. The method was immunoSEQ multiplex PCR; TCRdb's version includes in-frame clones alone and lacks a portion of them. The sample carries 250,000 to 350,000 clones, 80% to 90% recorded once. The chain combines TRBV6-5 with TRBJ2-7; 9 bases line up with TRBD1. This clonotype originated in a middle-aged man in good health and CMV-seropositive. The sequenced sample consisted of PBMCs. The CDR3 region has the DNA TGTGCCAGCAGCCTCGAGGGGACAGGGAGCTACGAGCAGTACTTC. Translated, it gives CASSLEGTGSYEQYF.